Presented here are 10 T cell receptor beta chains from one specimen sequenced in a study of T cell responses to AZD1222 COVID-19 vaccine. Data came from immunoSEQ multiplex PCR; TCRdb stores just in-frame clones and leaves some out. This table has around 100,000 clones, 65% to 90% appearing once. This material consisted of peripheral blood, taken on day 0 of AZD1222 vaccination. These receptors originate from an adult in good health.

This rearrangement joins TRBV19 to TRBJ1-2; the D is unclear. CDR1 and CDR2 from the germline V gene are LNHDA and SQIVND (reference sequence). Trimming took off 2 bases at V and 4 bases at J, with 17 bases between the two ends. This CDR3 contains 16 residues. The CDR3 coding sequence is TGTGCCAGTAGTATAAGGGAGGCGAATAGAGGCTATGGCTACACCTTC. Translating gives CASSIREANRGYGYTF. Together with reference TRBV19 and TRBJ1-2, the CDR3 gives the full variable domain: DGGITQSPKYLFRKEGQNVTLSCEQNLNHDAMYWYRQDPGQGLRLIYYSQIVNDFQKGDIAEGYSVSREKKESFPLTVTSAQKNPTAFYLCASSIREANRGYGYTFGSGTRLTVV.

V and J are TRBV9 and TRBJ2-3; D unclear. The CDR3 covers 15 residues. Germline V lookup: CDR1 SGDLS, CDR2 YYNGEE. With 4 bases removed from V and 2 bases from J, the gap between germline ends came to 14 bases. CDR3 sequence (DNA): TGTGCCAGCAGCTCACGGACCGTGGACACAGATACGCAGTATTTT. The encoded protein is CASSSRTVDTDTQYF.

V usage is TRBV19 and J usage is TRBJ1-2; D is perhaps TRBD1 (5 bases). V was trimmed by 2 bases and J by 4 bases, leaving 17 bases between them. This CDR3 contains 16 residues. CDR1 is LNHDA and CDR2 is SQIVND in the germline V gene (reference sequence). The CDR3: CASSISTTAASYGYTF. The CDR3 region has the DNA TGTGCCAGTAGTATATCTACGACAGCTGCTAGCTATGGCTACACCTTC. Using reference TRBV19 and TRBJ1-2 for the parts outside the CDR3, the full variable domain is DGGITQSPKYLFRKEGQNVTLSCEQNLNHDAMYWYRQDPGQGLRLIYYSQIVNDFQKGDIAEGYSVSREKKESFPLTVTSAQKNPTAFYLCASSISTTAASYGYTFGSGTRLTVV.

The CDR3 DNA follows: TGTGCCAGCAGCCCAAGCCTGGGGTCTGTGGGAAACATTCAGTACTTC. It codes for CASSPSLGSVGNIQYF. This sequence joins TRBV14 and TRBJ2-4, with no clear D. The germline V gene has CDR1 SGHDN and CDR2 FVKESK. Trimming removed 4 bases at V and 6 bases at J, with 19 bases between. The CDR3 totals 16 residues.

The chain has TRBV12-3 or TRBV12-4 and TRBJ2-1; D is uncertain. The CDR3 is 12 amino acids. Trimming took 5 bases from V and 6 from J, leaving 8 bases between them. The CDR3 region is CASSIRINEQFF. The CDR3 bases are TGTGCCAGCAGTATACGTATCAATGAGCAGTTCTTC.

The chain employs TRBV7-6 and TRBJ1-1, with a possible D match to TRBD1 (6 bases). This CDR3 comprises 13 residues. Trimming removed 4 bases at V and 0 bases at J, with 6 bases between. Germline V gene lookup returns CDR1 SGHVS and CDR2 FNYEAQ. CDR3 nucleotides: TGTGCCAGCAGCTGGACAGTGAACACTGAAGCTTTCTTT. This translates into CASSWTVNTEAFF.

The chain is built from TRBV15 and TRBJ2-7; D not certain. V dropped 3 bases and J dropped 4 bases, with 10 bases sitting between them. This CDR3 is 13 amino acids long. Germline assignment: CDR1 LNHNV and CDR2 YYDKDF (reference sequence). CDR3 bases: TGTGCCACCAGCAGCCAGGTGGGATACGAGCAGTACTTC. This translates into CATSSQVGYEQYF.

The chain recombines TRBV5-4 with TRBJ2-1; no firm D call. The V and J ends lost 3 bases and 13 bases respectively, with 11 bases between them. The CDR3 sequence is 11 residues long. Germline V gives CDR1 SGHNT, CDR2 YYREEE (reference sequence). CDR3 sequence (DNA): TGTGCCAGCAGCTCGAACGATATCCAGTTCTTC. Translation: CASSSNDIQFF.

This clone was seen a few times. This chain uses TRBV7-2 with TRBJ2-3; TRBD2 matches 8 bases. CDR3 length equals 18 residues. J lost 0 bases, V lost 1 base, and 9 bases had no gene match. CDR1 is SGHTA and CDR2 is FQGNSA in the germline V gene. The CDR3 loop is CASSLDLQRGLSTDTQYF. The DNA of the CDR3 is TGTGCCAGCAGCTTAGATCTCCAGCGGGGGCTTAGCACAGATACGCAGTATTTT.

The V and J genes are TRBV3-1 (or the pseudogene TRBV3-2) and TRBJ1-6; D perhaps matches TRBD1 (6 bases). The CDR3 sequence is 15 residues long. The V gene lost 1 base and the J gene lost 11 bases, with 15 bases spanning the gap. CDR1 LGHDT and CDR2 YNNKEL come from the germline V gene (reference sequence). In DNA, the CDR3 is TGTGCCAGCAGCCAAGGATCGCAGGGGACAACACCCCTCCACTTT. Translation: CASSQGSQGTTPLHF.